Described below is a single T cell receptor (beta chain) sequence and its context. The antigen remains undetermined. This sample includes further DNA sequences coding for the same CDR3. The PCR employed 60 Vbeta primers together with 13 Jbeta primers. The table came from immunoSEQ multiplex PCR; TCRdb's copy has only in-frame clones and leaves some out. The table has 130,000 or so clones, around four fifths seen once. The sample is drawn from a study of cytomegalovirus exposure and HLA in healthy donors. Study-level points and caveats: TCR association rates varied by HLA locus in a later analysis, with DRB1 highest and HLA-C lowest. Beyond CMV serostatus, there was no information to go on about immune exposure.

The sequence was obtained from a woman in her forties or fifties in good health and CMV-seropositive. The sequenced sample consisted of PBMCs.

The CDR3 DNA sequence: TGCGCCAGCAGCTTGCTAGCGGGGCCCACAGATACGCAGTATTTT. Its translation is CASSLLAGPTDTQYF. J is TRBJ2-3 and V is TRBV5-1; 9 nucleotides agree with TRBD2. Unmatched junction bases numbered 2, after V lost 1 base and J lost 2 bases. Germline assignment: CDR1 SGHRS and CDR2 YFSETQ. The CDR3 is made up of 15 amino acids.